The 25 T cell receptor beta chains below all came from one sample that was sequenced in a study of blood T cells in healthy people across ages. Using a J-beta primer mix together with a sample-barcoded 5' primer, a second PCR was run for 7 to 11 cycles. TCRdb called the 5' RACE reads again in MiXCR, with one record for every CDR3 protein. Of 600,000 or so distinct CDR3 sequences in the sample, under 30% were seen once. Sample: blood. The receptors stem from a woman aged 80 or older in good health.

Regarding this clonotype: A much bigger clone sits one base away, suggesting this may be a read error. The genes are TRBV20-1 and TRBJ1-2; D ambiguous. The V gene lost 7 bases and the J gene lost 8 bases, with 20 bases spanning the gap. CDR1 is DFQATT, CDR2 SNEGSKA, per germline (reference sequence). This CDR3 is built from 13 residues. The CDR3 reads CSVNPTHPLGYTF. The CDR3 DNA is TGCAGTGTTAACCCCACCCATCCTCTAGGCTACACCTTC.

V is TRBV2 and J is TRBJ2-5; possible D gene TRBD1, 6 bases. This CDR3 region has 17 residues. In germline, CDR1 is SNHLY, CDR2 FYNNEI. V was pared by 1 base and J by 3 bases, with 18 bases between. The CDR3: CASSEGGGAGQKETQYF. CDR3 bases: TGTGCCAGCAGTGAAGGGGGTGGTGCAGGACAGAAAGAGACCCAGTACTTC. Combining the CDR3 with reference TRBV2 and TRBJ2-5 gives the whole variable domain EPEVTQTPSHQVTQMGQEVILRCVPISNHLYFYWYRQILGQKVEFLVSFYNNEISEKSEIFDDQFSVERPDGSNFTLKIRSTKLEDSAMYFCASSEGGGAGQKETQYFGPGTRLLVL.

This sequence joins TRBV20-1 and TRBJ2-7; perhaps TRBD1 as D (6 bases). CDR1 is DFQATT, CDR2 SNEGSKA, per germline (reference sequence). Trimming took 2 bases from V and 4 from J, leaving 12 bases between them. CDR3 size: 13 residues. The CDR3 spells CSARLVGAYEQYF. In DNA form, the CDR3 reads TGCAGTGCTAGACTAGTGGGGGCATACGAGCAGTACTTC.

This clonotype was counted a few times. This may stem from a read error, because a much larger clone lies one nucleotide away. The chain employs TRBV20-1 and TRBJ2-1; D unclear. The DNA end lines up better with TRBJ2-7; the J call may be wrong. The CDR3 spans 13 residues. The germline V gene has CDR1 DFQATT and CDR2 SNEGSKA (reference sequence). CDR3 nucleotide sequence: TGCAGTGCTAGAGCCCCCTCCTACAATGAGCAGTACTTC. Protein sequence: CSARAPSYNEQYF.

The V gene is TRBV20-1, the J gene TRBJ2-7, with TRBD1 as a possible D gene (6 bases). CDR1 and CDR2 from the germline V gene are DFQATT and SNEGSKA (reference sequence). Trimming took 6 bases from V and 6 from J, leaving 21 bases between them. There are 14 residues in the CDR3. For the CDR3, the DNA is TGCAGTGCCATCTGGGACAATATCAGGGGCGAGCAGTACTTC. Amino acids: CSAIWDNIRGEQYF.

Regarding this clonotype: This may be a read error, as it is one base from a much larger clone. CDR3 coding DNA: TGCGCCGGCAGCTTGTTGGGCGAGCAGTACTTC. Amino acid sequence: CAGSLLGEQYF. The genes are TRBV5-1 and TRBJ2-4; no clear D gene. The J call may not be correct, given that the DNA end is closer to TRBJ2-7. Germline V CDR1 and CDR2: SGHRS, YFSETQ. The CDR3 has 11 residues.

In its sample, this clonotype was seen many times. The rearrangement uses TRBV29-1 and TRBJ2-3; 10 bases align to TRBD2. Per germline, CDR1 SQVTM and CDR2 ANQGSEA. Unmatched junction bases numbered 9, after V lost 7 bases and J lost 2 bases. The CDR3 length is 15 residues. The CDR3 DNA reads as TGCAGCGCCGACATAGCGGGGGGCAACACAGATACGCAGTATTTT. This codes for CSADIAGGNTDTQYF.

This clonotype was recorded at least ten times. The gene calls are TRBV7-2 and TRBJ2-1; D is uncertain. This CDR3 is built from 13 residues. V lost 0 bases, J lost 13 bases, and 13 bases lay in between. Germline V CDR1 and CDR2: SGHTA, FQGNSA. The CDR3, as DNA: TGTGCCAGCAGCTTAGCGCGTAGGGCGAAACAGTTCTTC. Encoded protein: CASSLARRAKQFF. Using reference TRBV7-2 and TRBJ2-1 for the parts outside the CDR3, the full variable domain is GAGVSQSPSNKVTEKGKDVELRCDPISGHTALYWYRQSLGQGLEFLIYFQGNSAPDKSGLPSDRFSAERTGGSVSTLTIQRTQQEDSAVYLCASSLARRAKQFFGPGTRLTVL.

In its sample, this clonotype was seen many times. The chain links TRBV7-2 to TRBJ2-1; D is unresolved. The ends were cut back, 6 bases at V and 8 bases at J, with 14 bases in the middle. The CDR3 spans 13 residues. Germline V gives CDR1 SGHTA, CDR2 FQGNSA. The CDR3 nucleotides read TGTGCCAGCAGTTTGGGGTCGTGGGATGAGCAGTTCTTC. Translating it yields CASSLGSWDEQFF.

As to this clonotype: A much larger clone lies a single base off, so this may be a read error. The chain couples TRBV20-1 to TRBJ1-6; no clear D. The CDR3 has 15 residues. The germline CDR1 and CDR2 sequences are DFQATT and SNEGSKA (reference sequence). V gave up 3 bases and J gave up 0 bases, with 9 bases separating them. The CDR3 region has the DNA TGCAGTGCTAGGAGAGAAAGCTCCTATAATTCACCCCTCCACTTT. Residues: CSARRESSYNSPLHF.

The table lists this clonotype with a few counts. The rearrangement uses TRBV2 and TRBJ1-2; perhaps TRBD1 as D (5 bases). V was cut by 7 bases and J by 12 bases, with 18 bases left in between. CDR1 is SNHLY and CDR2 is FYNNEI in the germline V gene. The CDR3 extends over 12 amino acids. The CDR3 nucleotides read TGTGCCAGCAATCTAAAGAGGGGAGGCCACACCTTC. This codes for CASNLKRGGHTF.

This clonotype was recorded at least ten times. V is TRBV4-3 and J is TRBJ1-6; D is possibly TRBD1 (6 bases). CDR1 and CDR2 from the germline V gene are LGHNA and YSLEER. V was pared by 4 bases and J by 6 bases, with 16 bases between. The CDR3 length is 16 residues. The CDR3 here is CASSLQGGQRNSPLHF. The CDR3, as DNA: TGCGCCAGCAGCCTCCAAGGGGGACAACGTAATTCACCCCTCCACTTT.

Concerning this clonotype: One base away lies a much larger clone, so this may be a sequencing read error. The V gene is TRBV25-1, the J gene TRBJ1-4, with 7 bases fitting TRBD1. Looked up from germline, CDR1 is MGHDK and CDR2 is SYGVNS. The CDR3 totals 15 residues. The CDR3: CASSPTGATNEKRFF. Here the CDR3 DNA reads TGTGCCAGCAGTCCTACAGGGGCAACTAATGAAAAACGGTTTTTT.

This clonotype was picked up many times. The V and J genes are TRBV10-3 and TRBJ1-2; D remains unclear. This CDR3 contains 13 residues. V lost 1 base, J lost 8 bases, and 11 bases lay in between. The germline V gene encodes CDR1 ENHRY and CDR2 SYGVKD. This chain's CDR3 is CAISELDSGGYTF. DNA for the CDR3: TGTGCCATCAGTGAGTTGGACTCGGGAGGCTACACCTTC.

To note about this clonotype: The final CDR3 position lacks the conserved phenylalanine or tryptophan, pointing to a likely read error. The chain uses TRBV12-3 or TRBV12-4 and TRBJ2-3; 7 nucleotides match TRBD2. The trim removed 2 bases at V and 6 bases at J, leaving 2 bases unmatched. The CDR3 consists of 13 residues. CDR3 sequence (DNA): TGTGCCAGCAGTTTAAGGCGGGGGGATACGCAGTATTCT. The encoded protein is CASSLRRGDTQYS.

Of note for this clonotype: The junction departs from germline at one end; a sequencing error may be responsible. V gene TRBV10-3 combines with J gene TRBJ2-6; TRBD1 might be the D (6 bases). This CDR3 is built from 17 residues. CDR1 is ENHRY and CDR2 is SYGVKD in the germline V gene. This chain's CDR3 is CAISGAPGGAGANVRTF. The CDR3 region has the DNA TGTGCCATCAGTGGGGCCCCTGGGGGCGCTGGGGCCAACGTCCGGACTTTC.

This clonotype was recorded many times. V usage is TRBV12-3 or TRBV12-4 and J usage is TRBJ2-6, with D possibly being TRBD1 (6 bases). The V and J ends lost 8 bases and 1 base respectively, with 27 bases between them. This CDR3 spans 20 amino acids. The CDR3 sequence: CASRLRGYSGGQSGANVLTF. The DNA of the CDR3 is TGTGCCAGCCGACTCAGGGGTTACTCGGGCGGACAGTCTGGGGCCAACGTCCTGACTTTC.

The chain employs TRBV21-1 and TRBJ1-6; the table's D call, TRBD1, was not checked against the DNA. TRBV21-1 is a recognized pseudogene. The CDR3 totals 12 residues. The DNA for the CDR3 is TGTGCCAGCAGAGAAACCGGGTCACCCCTCCACTTT. Its translation is CASRETGSPLHF.

In this sample, this clonotype turned up many times. The chain joins TRBV7-9 to TRBJ2-3; 11 positions match TRBD1. Germline values: CDR1 SEHNR, CDR2 FQNEAQ (reference sequence). With V trimmed by 5 bases and J by 2 bases, 6 bases remained unmatched. The CDR3 is 16 amino acids. The CDR3 region has the DNA TGTGCCAGCAGCCAAGGGACAGGGGGACACACAGATACGCAGTATTTT. Protein product: CASSQGTGGHTDTQYF.

This clonotype was seen a single time. Being one base from a much bigger clone, this may be a read error. The J gene is TRBJ2-3, the V gene TRBV20-1; D gene ambiguous. The CDR3 runs 11 residues. CDR1 is DFQATT, CDR2 SNEGSKA, per germline (reference sequence). The CDR3 protein is CSVRGEDTQYF. CDR3 sequence (DNA): TGCAGTGTTAGAGGCGAAGACACGCAGTATTTT.

In its sample, this clonotype was seen many times. The rearrangement links TRBV29-1 to TRBJ1-2; TRBD1 might be the D (6 bases). CDR3 length equals 12 residues. Germline V gene sequence: CDR1 SQVTM, CDR2 ANQGSEA. V lost 7 bases and J 4 bases, leaving 13 bases between the germline ends. CDR3 amino acids: CSGVTGPYGYTF. DNA for the CDR3: TGCAGCGGCGTCACAGGGCCCTATGGCTACACCTTC.

This clonotype came up many times. The chain carries TRBV6-6 and TRBJ2-7; TRBD1 aligns across 7 bases. The CDR3 has 14 residues. The V gene's germline CDR1 is MNHNY and CDR2 SVGAGI (reference sequence). Trimming at V came to 5 bases and at J to 5 bases, leaving 9 bases not matched to a gene. CDR3: CASSRDRVRNEQYF. The DNA for the CDR3 is TGTGCCAGCAGTCGAGACAGGGTGAGGAACGAGCAGTACTTC.

This clonotype has a handful of counts. One base away lies a much larger clone, so this may be a sequencing read error. J is TRBJ2-1 and V is TRBV7-2; no firm D call. The CDR3 sequence is 15 residues long. CDR1 is SGHTA and CDR2 is FQGNSA in the germline V gene. V lost 4 bases and J 13 bases, leaving 23 bases between the germline ends. CDR3 protein: CASSYRTNARETQFF. The CDR3, as DNA: TGTGCCAGCAGCTACCGGACCAACGCGAGAGAGACCCAGTTCTTC.

This clonotype showed up just once. The chain couples TRBV20-1 to TRBJ1-2; TRBD1 matches at 7 bases. With V trimmed by 3 bases and J by 0 bases, 4 bases remained unmatched. From germline, CDR1 is DFQATT and CDR2 SNEGSKA (reference sequence). This CDR3 region has 14 residues. CDR3 in amino acids: CSARDRRTNYGYTF. CDR3 bases: TGCAGTGCTAGGGACAGGAGAACTAACTATGGCTACACCTTC.

The gene calls are TRBV6-1 and TRBJ1-2; D unresolved. The CDR3 runs 14 residues. CDR1 and CDR2 from the germline V gene are MNHNS and SASEGT. V lost 7 bases, J lost 2 bases, and 14 bases lay in between. In DNA, the CDR3 is TGTGCCAGCACCGAGGGCACGAGGAACTATGGCTACACCTTC. Amino acids: CASTEGTRNYGYTF.